These T cell receptor beta chains were read from a single sample in a study of CD8+ T cells in alopecia areata. The method was immunoSEQ multiplex PCR; TCRdb's version includes in-frame clones alone and lacks a portion of them. The sample consists of around 200,000 clones, around 65% of them appearing once. Specimen: CD4+ T cells sorted from blood, collected at week 4, from a patient treated with tofacitinib. The receptors shown here come from a human donor with alopecia areata. The CDR3 runs from the conserved cysteine through the conserved F or W. D genes are given only for firm matches. Some rows have no size entry. The others give once, few or many, or a class for an expanded clone.

CDR3 length	clone size	D gene	J gene	V gene	CDR3 protein	CDR3 DNA
11	few	.	TRBJ2-7	TRBV27	CASSSQGEWYF	TGTGCCAGCAGTTCACAGGGCGAATGGTACTTC
12	few	.	TRBJ1-5	TRBV12-5	CASGLSGQPQHF	TGTGCTAGTGGTTTGTCGGGGCAGCCCCAGCATTTT
17	few	TRBD1	TRBJ1-6	TRBV4-1	CASSQDGQGLLGSPLHF	TGCGCCAGCAGCCAAGACGGACAGGGGTTGTTAGGTTCACCCCTCCACTTT
15	few	TRBD1	TRBJ2-5	TRBV4-1	CASSQAYRGPETQYF	TGCGCCAGCAGCCAAGCCTACAGGGGCCCGGAGACCCAGTACTTC
15	few	.	TRBJ1-1	TRBV6-5	CASRKNYGGDTEAFF	TGTGCCAGCAGGAAGAATTATGGGGGAGACACTGAAGCTTTCTTT
13	.	.	TRBJ2-3	TRBV6-6	CASSDSPGDTQYF	TGTGCCAGCAGTGACTCCCCAGGAGATACGCAGTATTTT
14	.	.	TRBJ1-1	TRBV14	CASSSLGGNTEAFF	TGTGCCAGCAGCTCATTAGGAGGGAACACTGAAGCTTTCTTT
15	.	.	TRBJ2-1	TRBV2	CASFTREVTYNEQFF	TGTGCCAGCTTCACGAGGGAGGTTACCTACAATGAGCAGTTCTTC
14	.	.	TRBJ2-3	TRBV5-1	CASRRDSVADTQYF	TGCGCCAGCAGAAGAGACTCCGTTGCAGATACGCAGTATTTT
13	few	TRBD1	TRBJ2-5	TRBV18	CASSTGGGETQYF	TGTGCCAGCTCCACAGGGGGCGGAGAGACCCAGTACTTC
13	.	.	TRBJ1-1	TRBV2	CASSLQGNTEAFF	TGTGCCAGCAGTCTCCAGGGGAACACTGAAGCTTTCTTT
12	.	.	TRBJ2-1	TRBV29-1	CSVAPQGHEQFF	TGCAGCGTTGCGCCTCAGGGTCATGAGCAGTTCTTC
15	.	.	TRBJ1-1	TRBV30	CAWSVGQLMNTEAFF	TGTGCCTGGAGTGTCGGACAGCTAATGAACACTGAAGCTTTCTTT
14	once	TRBD2	TRBJ2-5	TRBV29-1	CSVSRSGGEETQYF	TGCAGCGTCTCGAGGAGCGGGGGTGAAGAGACCCAGTACTTC
13	.	.	TRBJ2-7	TRBV29-1	CSVGAGSTYEQYF	TGCAGCGTTGGAGCCGGCAGTACCTACGAGCAGTACTTC
13	.	TRBD2	TRBJ2-1	TRBV29-1	CSVFLADKGEQFF	TGCAGCGTTTTCCTAGCGGATAAAGGGGAGCAGTTCTTC